This T cell receptor (beta chain) was obtained from a study of T cell responses to AZD1222 COVID-19 vaccine (dated by TCRdb to about 2021). A note on the overall study: Because spike-specific TCR depth and breadth did not differ between the two schedules, AZD1222 recipients who got a second dose at roughly 4 weeks were pooled with those who got a second dose at roughly 12 weeks. A total of 233 trial participants underwent TCR sequencing, of whom roughly 210 had received two doses of AZD1222 and approximately 26 had received two doses of the MenACWY control vaccine. Enrollment into the trials was organized by age into subgroups of 18-55, 56-69 and 70-plus years, and those subgroups contained roughly 150, 30 and 60 TCR-sequenced participants, respectively.

The CDR3 regions of human TCRbeta chains were analyzed by immunosequencing. The study's processing was this. Repertoire TCRs were matched against a reference library of SARS-CoV-2-specific TCRs generated with the MIRA antigen-specificity platform. Breadth meant the fraction of unique TCRs that were SARS-CoV-2-associated, whereas depth meant the fraction of total T cells that were SARS-CoV-2-associated. Using the MIRA data, every spike-specific TCR was mapped to the spike region that the TCR reacted to and assigned to either a CD4 or a CD8 class. Log10-transformed breadth and depth values were compared by one-way ANOVA with Sidak's multiple comparisons tests. Imported from immuneACCESS, the table was reduced by TCRdb to in-frame sequences with V and J called. These copies leave out some clones; in studies compared against another copy, an unresolved V gene accounts for under half, and the cause of the remainder is not known. The V and J calls and clone size come from that table; D and trimming were worked out from the DNA. For this sample there are approximately 140,000 clones; 90% to 95% appear just once. Of the sample, around 5.2% is held by the ten largest clones.

Study-wide conclusions, independent of this receptor: The 56-69-year group was small, and its depth increase did not reach significance, likely because of low power. Participants were mostly white British and included more females than males, and it was suggested by the authors that clonal diversity may have been underestimated. Because no day 14 peak-response samples were available, repertoires were characterized only after the peak T cell response. Reportedly, almost half of the unique spike-specific TCRs recognized epitopes lying outside the regions that are mutated in the B.1.351 and B.1.1.7 variants. After two AZD1222 doses, both the breadth and the depth of spike-specific TCRs were significantly higher than at day 0 and than in MenACWY recipients. CD4 TCRs associated with the vaccine covered the entire spike protein, and the dominant responses were in regions 160-218 and 743-854. Only a handful of AZD1222 recipients were SARS-CoV-2 seropositive at baseline, limiting conclusions about previously exposed vaccinees.

As for this clone: Its antigen remains undetermined. Within one base of it there is no much larger clone, and no base qualities were kept.

The time point label on this specimen signifies: baseline before first vaccination. The vaccinee samples were drawn from two UK trials, COV001 and COV002, one of which was a single-blind randomized controlled phase 2/3 trial testing AZD1222 (ChAdOx1 nCoV-19) in healthy adults. For TCRbeta chain sequencing, PBMC samples were collected from trial participants at day 0 and at day 28 after the second dose. The clonotype comes from an adult in good health. This specimen consisted of peripheral blood, obtained on day 0 of AZD1222 vaccination.

The DNA sequence reads TGTGCCAGCAGCCAATTCAGCGGTATTTCCTACGAGCAGTACTTC. Its translation reads: CASSQFSGISYEQYF. Recombination joined TRBV7-8 with TRBJ2-7, with TRBD2 tentatively as D gene (5 bases match). CDR3 length: 15 amino acids, cysteine to phenylalanine. Just the 45-base CDR3 DNA is kept, in frame starting at base 1. V and J lose 5 bases and 1 base, and a span of 15 bases separates them. The germline V gene specifies SGHVS as CDR1 and FQNEAQ as CDR2. Reference TRBV7-8 and TRBJ2-7 proteins supply the regions before and after the CDR3; the full variable domain is: GAGVSQSPRYKVAKRGQDVALRCDPISGHVSLFWYQQALGQGPEFLTYFQNEAQLDKSGLPSDRFFAERPEGSVSTLKIQRTQQEDSAVYLCASSQFSGISYEQYFGPGTRLTVT.